This entry describes one T cell receptor (beta chain). This entry is derived from a study of blood T cell repertoires in COVID-19. In the study overall: Sources were T cells, B-cell-depleted T cells, or PBMCs; the material itself was cDNA or gDNA.

V was clipped by 0 bases and J by 10 bases, with 9 bases between them. There are 12 residues in the CDR3. The germline V gene encodes CDR1 SGHNT and CDR2 YENEEA. Donors were grouped by their self-reported clinical history. Recovered status in Cohort 3 required two negative PCRs, clearance, or symptom resolution. As originally analysed: Estimation of nucleated cell counts relied on the amplification of reference gene primers. The repertoire was sequenced with immunoSEQ multiplex PCR; TCRdb's copy has only in-frame clones and lacks some. The DNA gave D and trimming, while V, J and clone size come from that table. The sample lists around 500,000 clones; over 75% were seen once.

This chain connects TRBV11-3 to TRBJ1-1; D perhaps matches TRBD1 (5 bases). This sequence originates from a woman aged 40 to 55 who had recovered from COVID-19. Sequenced input: PBMCs or T cells enriched from blood (not recorded which). The chain's CDR3 is CASSLEGGAAFF. CDR3 coding DNA: TGTGCCAGCAGCTTAGAGGGGGGAGCAGCTTTCTTT.